These T cell receptor beta chains were read from a single sample in a study of OX40 agonist ivuxolimab in advanced cancers. Clones were read by immunoSEQ multiplex PCR, and TCRdb kept only the in-frame ones, dropping some. The data hold about 60,000 clones, with 83% observed a single time. Sequences were derived from CD4+ or CD8+ T cells sorted from blood, sampled in a trial of the OX40 agonist ivuxolimab. The receptors were gathered from an adult with an advanced solid tumor such as melanoma, head and neck, liver or kidney cancer. CDR3s include the opening cysteine and the closing phenylalanine or tryptophan. A D gene is named only where the DNA matches it firmly. Clone size is not always given. Where it is, it says once, few, many or a class for expanded clones.

>-|-|TRBJ1-2|TRBV10-1|13
CASSVREPYGYTF
TGCGCCAGCAGTGTCCGTGAGCCCTATGGCTACACCTTC
>-|-|TRBJ1-5|TRBV4-2|15
CASSQGDSLNQPQHF
TGTGCCAGCAGCCAAGGAGACAGTCTAAATCAGCCCCAGCATTTT
>-|-|TRBJ1-4|TRBV9|14
CASSPDPTGKKLFF
TGTGCCAGCAGCCCCGACCCCACGGGTAAAAAACTGTTTTTT
>-|-|TRBJ2-3|TRBV30|14
CAHSLGGPTDTQYF
TGTGCCCACAGCCTTGGGGGGCCCACAGATACGCAGTATTTT
>-|-|TRBJ2-7|TRBV7-8|11
CASSGFDEQYF
TGTGCCAGCAGCGGGTTCGACGAGCAGTACTTC
>-|few|TRBJ2-3|TRBV29-1|11
CSVTGADTQYF
TGCAGCGTTACCGGGGCAGATACGCAGTATTTT
>-|-|TRBJ2-2|TRBV4-2|16
CASSQDGQGRFGELFF
TGTGCCAGCAGCCAAGACGGGCAGGGGCGATTCGGGGAGCTGTTTTTT
>TRBD2|-|TRBJ2-3|TRBV15|18
CATSRDRAGGPSGRAQYF
TGTGCCACCAGCAGAGATCGAGCGGGAGGGCCCTCGGGGCGGGCGCAGTATTTT
>-|medium-sized|TRBJ1-5|TRBV6-6|14
CASSFVGDNQPQHF
TGTGCCAGCAGTTTTGTGGGGGACAATCAGCCCCAGCATTTT
>-|-|TRBJ1-6|TRBV6-6|15
CASSGRDGWDSPLHF
TGTGCCAGCAGTGGACGGGACGGATGGGATTCACCCCTCCACTTT
>-|-|TRBJ1-4|TRBV6-1|16
CASSGAGVATNEKLFF
TGTGCCAGCAGTGGGGCAGGGGTTGCAACTAATGAAAAACTGTTTTTT
>-|once|TRBJ1-5|TRBV6-1|14
CASREGAGGQPQHF
TGTGCCAGCAGAGAAGGGGCGGGTGGTCAGCCCCAGCATTTT
>-|-|TRBJ1-1|TRBV19|15
CASSPRHGGGTEAFF
TGTGCCAGTAGTCCCCGTCATGGAGGAGGGACTGAAGCTTTCTTT
>-|-|TRBJ2-3|TRBV30|15
CAWSLTHSSADTQYF
TGTGCCTGGAGTTTAACTCACTCTAGCGCAGATACGCAGTATTTT
>-|-|TRBJ1-1|TRBV5-6|14
CASSTVGRNTEAFF
TGTGCCAGCAGCACCGTGGGTAGGAACACTGAAGCTTTCTTT
>-|-|TRBJ1-6|TRBV6-1|14
CASSDGGGFSPLHF
TGTGCCAGCAGCGACGGCGGGGGATTTTCACCCCTCCACTTT
>-|-|TRBJ1-2|TRBV15|14
CATSRDRTAYGYTF
TGTGCCACCAGCAGAGATAGAACTGCCTATGGCTACACCTTC